This is a list of T cell receptor beta chains from one sample in a study of T-cell memory formation after mild COVID-19. TCRdb re-derived calls from the 5' RACE reads in MiXCR, one entry per CDR3 protein. The sample includes under 450,000 distinct CDR3 sequences, approximately 15% of them seen just once. Sequenced material: PBMCs or a T cell subset sorted from them (not recorded which). Every receptor here comes from a man younger than 30 who had mild COVID-19 (a few samples of this study predate the infection). Cell type and time point are not known. CDR3s include the opening cysteine and the closing phenylalanine or tryptophan. The D gene is left open where the match is weak. Clone size appears in some rows only: once, few, many, or a class for an expanded clone.

d_call | clone_size | j_call | v_call | cdr3_nt | cdr3_aa
. | few | TRBJ2-5 | TRBV11-2 | TGTGCCAGCAGCTTAAGGGCGTCAACGACGACCCAGTACTTC | CASSLRASTTTQYF
TRBD2 | . | TRBJ2-7 | TRBV2 | TGTGCCAGCAATGACCGGGCTAGCGGCTCCTACGAGCAGTACTTC | CASNDRASGSYEQYF
. | few | TRBJ1-3 | TRBV5-1 | TGCGCCAGCAGCTTTGCCCTTCTCGGGACCACCTCTGGAAACACCATATATTTT | CASSFALLGTTSGNTIYF
. | . | TRBJ2-7 | TRBV11-2 | TGTGCCAGCAGCTCGGGGGTTACCTCCTACGAGCAGTACTTC | CASSSGVTSYEQYF
. | . | TRBJ1-5 | TRBV20-1 | TGCAGTGGGGTCGAGGGACTGGGTCAGCCCCAGCATTTT | CSGVEGLGQPQHF
. | few | TRBJ1-2 | TRBV20-1 | TGCAGTGCGGGGTCCGGGACACCGATTAACTATGGCTACACCTTC | CSAGSGTPINYGYTF
TRBD1 | . | TRBJ1-5 | TRBV6-1 | TGTGCCAGCAGCCTCCTACCCCCGACAGGGGCATTGCAGCCCCAGCATTTT | CASSLLPPTGALQPQHF
. | . | TRBJ2-1 | TRBV12-3/TRBV12-4 | TGTGCCAGCAGTTTCCGGCAGGGCACCTACAATGAGCAGTTCTTC | CASSFRQGTYNEQFF
. | . | TRBJ1-5 | TRBV6-6 | TGTGCCAGCAGTCCAGGGGTAGGTCCCCAGCATTTT | CASSPGVGPQHF
. | . | TRBJ2-1 | TRBV7-2 | TGTGCCAGCAGCGTCCCAGGGGGGAGGCAGTTCTTC | CASSVPGGRQFF
TRBD1 | few | TRBJ2-7 | TRBV10-3 | TGTGCCATCAGGAACCCAGAGGGGGCTCGGTACGAGCAGTACTTC | CAIRNPEGARYEQYF
. | few | TRBJ2-3 | TRBV28 | TGTGCCAGCACTACCCCCGGGGGAGATACGCAGTATTTT | CASTTPGGDTQYF
. | many | TRBJ1-5 | TRBV4-3 | TGCGCCAGCAGCCAAGGGTTTAGCAATCAGCCCCAGCATTTT | CASSQGFSNQPQHF
. | many | TRBJ2-7 | TRBV4-2 | TGTGCCAGCAGCCAAGAATACGCACCCTCTCTTTCCTACGAGCAGTACTTC | CASSQEYAPSLSYEQYF
TRBD2 | few | TRBJ2-3 | TRBV25-1 | TGTGCCAGCAGTGTACTAGCGGAGCGCACAGATACGCAGTATTTT | CASSVLAERTDTQYF
. | . | TRBJ1-5 | TRBV28 | TGTGCCAGCAGAACCTGGACAGCAGGAGGCAATCAGCCCCAGCATTTT | CASRTWTAGGNQPQHF
. | . | TRBJ2-1 | TRBV11-2 | TGTGCCAGCAGACTTCTGGGGGGGGCCGAGCAGTTCTTC | CASRLLGGAEQFF
. | . | TRBJ2-3 | TRBV12-3/TRBV12-4 | TGTGCCAGCAGTTTCAGAAGGGGCCGCCACACAGATACGCAGTATTTT | CASSFRRGRHTDTQYF
. | many | TRBJ2-1 | TRBV7-9 | TGTGCCAGCAGCTTAGAGGATGAGCAGTTCTTC | CASSLEDEQFF
. | few | TRBJ2-5 | TRBV11-2 | TGTGCCAGCAGCTTAGTAGGGACCGCCCGGACCCAGTACTTC | CASSLVGTARTQYF
. | once | TRBJ2-3 | TRBV9 | TGTGCCAGCAGCGTATTTAGGGACACAGATACGCAGTATTTT | CASSVFRDTDTQYF
. | few | TRBJ2-7 | TRBV6-5 | TGTGCCAGCAGTAATGCAGGGAGCTCCTACGAGCAGTACTTC | CASSNAGSSYEQYF
TRBD1 | few | TRBJ2-3 | TRBV2 | TGTGCCACCTCCGGACAGGGCGCCTCCCCAGATACGCAGTATTTT | CATSGQGASPDTQYF
. | few | TRBJ2-7 | TRBV19 | TGTGCCAGTAGTATCGGGGGCCCAGGAGTGCGGGAGCAGTACTTC | CASSIGGPGVREQYF
TRBD2 | few | TRBJ2-1 | TRBV7-2 | TGTGCCAGCAGCCCCCGTGGTAGCGGGGGGGCCGAGAGTGAGCAGTTCTTC | CASSPRGSGGAESEQFF
. | many | TRBJ2-5 | TRBV23-1 | TGCGCCAGCAGTCAATCGCCCGCGGGGGCCGGGAAAGAGACCCAGTACTTC | CASSQSPAGAGKETQYF
. | . | TRBJ1-5 | TRBV7-9 | TGTGCCAGCAGCTTGTTGGGGAGCAATCAGCCCCAGCATTTT | CASSLLGSNQPQHF
TRBD1 | . | TRBJ1-1 | TRBV6-5 | TGTGCCAGCAGTTACAACACAGGGGCTCTTTTATCGGATGCTGGGGCTTTCTTT | CASSYNTGALLSDAGAFF
TRBD2 | . | TRBJ2-3 | TRBV7-2 | TGTGCCAGCAGCAGTACTAGCGGTTCCCTAAATACGCAGTATTTT | CASSSTSGSLNTQYF
. | once | TRBJ1-3 | TRBV28 | TGTGCCAGCAGTGCGTCCCTCTCTGGAAACACCATATATTTT | CASSASLSGNTIYF
TRBD1 | few | TRBJ1-2 | TRBV6-6 | TGTGCCAGCAGTTACTTGCGGGACAGGGGGCGGGTAGATAACTATGGCTACACCTTC | CASSYLRDRGRVDNYGYTF
TRBD2 | . | TRBJ2-1 | TRBV7-3 | TGTGCCAGCAGCTTGAACCCGGGACTAGCGGGGAATGAGCAGTTCTTC | CASSLNPGLAGNEQFF